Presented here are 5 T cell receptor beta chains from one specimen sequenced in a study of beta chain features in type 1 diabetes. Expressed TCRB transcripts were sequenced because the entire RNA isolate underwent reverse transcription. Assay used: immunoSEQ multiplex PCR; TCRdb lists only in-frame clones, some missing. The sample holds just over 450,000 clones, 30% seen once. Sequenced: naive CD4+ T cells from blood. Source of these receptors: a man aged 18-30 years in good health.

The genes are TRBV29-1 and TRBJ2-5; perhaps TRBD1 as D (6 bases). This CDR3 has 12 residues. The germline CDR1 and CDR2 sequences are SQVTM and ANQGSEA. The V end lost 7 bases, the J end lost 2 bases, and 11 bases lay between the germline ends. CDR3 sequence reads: CSAVTGQETQYF. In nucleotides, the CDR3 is TGCAGCGCCGTGACAGGTCAAGAGACCCAGTACTTC.

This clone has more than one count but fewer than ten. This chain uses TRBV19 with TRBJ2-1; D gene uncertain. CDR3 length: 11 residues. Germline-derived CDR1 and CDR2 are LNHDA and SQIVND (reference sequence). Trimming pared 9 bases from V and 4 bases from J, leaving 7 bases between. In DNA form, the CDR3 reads TGTGCCAGCCGGTCTTACAATGAGCAGTTCTTC. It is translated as CASRSYNEQFF.

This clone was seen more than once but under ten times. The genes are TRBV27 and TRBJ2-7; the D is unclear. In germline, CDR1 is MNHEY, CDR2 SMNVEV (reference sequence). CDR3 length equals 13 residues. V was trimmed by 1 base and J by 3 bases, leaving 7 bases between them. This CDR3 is CASSLFPDYEQYF. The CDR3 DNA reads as TGTGCCAGCAGTTTATTTCCAGACTACGAGCAGTACTTC.

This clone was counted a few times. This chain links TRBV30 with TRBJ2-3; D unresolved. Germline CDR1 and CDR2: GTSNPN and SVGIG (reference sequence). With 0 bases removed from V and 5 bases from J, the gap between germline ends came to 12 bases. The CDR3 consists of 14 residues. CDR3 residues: CAWSVPTSGDTQYF. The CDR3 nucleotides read TGTGCCTGGAGTGTACCCACCTCTGGAGATACGCAGTATTTT.

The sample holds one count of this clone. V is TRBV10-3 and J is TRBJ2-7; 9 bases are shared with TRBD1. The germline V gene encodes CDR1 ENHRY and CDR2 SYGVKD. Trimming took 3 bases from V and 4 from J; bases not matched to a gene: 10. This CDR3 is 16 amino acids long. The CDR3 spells CAISDSGTGFRYEQYF. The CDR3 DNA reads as TGTGCCATCAGTGACTCCGGGACAGGGTTTAGGTACGAGCAGTACTTC.